This T cell receptor beta chain was recorded in a study of metastatic and nonmetastatic thyroid tumors. Study-wide background: Repertoires from blood and tumor or nodule tissue of malignant and benign thyroid patients were compared. Whole-study results and caveats: In blood and tumor, TCR beta diversity was reportedly significantly higher in malignant thyroid tumors than in benign nodules.

Per germline, CDR1 LNHDA and CDR2 SQIVND (reference sequence). Trimming at V came to 4 bases and at J to 8 bases, leaving 5 bases not matched to a gene. The CDR3 has 15 amino acids. No patient received treatment before thyroid surgery. Details on this clone: No antigen is known for it.

Under the authors' procedure: Clinicopathological groups of papillary thyroid cancer showed CDR3 differences that were used to build a distant-metastasis classifier. TCRdb reanalyzed the PCR reads via MiXCR. These V and J calls are TCRdb output, not the study's own analysis. The table lists roughly 98,000 clones, 15% of them singletons. The rearrangement uses TRBV19 and TRBJ1-6, with 10 bases matching TRBD1. This TCR came from a female donor with papillary thyroid cancer or a benign thyroid nodule (not recorded which). Some clones in this sample may be carry-over from other donors' samples. Material for sequencing was blood. In nucleotides, the CDR3 is TGTGCCAGTAGTAAAGGGACAGGGGACCATTCACCCCTCCACTTT. It translates to CASSKGTGDHSPLHF.